This TCR beta chain is drawn from a study of cytomegalovirus exposure and HLA in healthy donors. The study, taken as a whole, reports: A missense DCLRE1C variant was associated with V- and J-gene trimming of TCR beta chains in a later analysis, and an independent cohort replicated the association. Later findings reportedly placed an Asian-associated ancestry cluster below the approximately 670-donor mean for N-insertions.

About this clone: Its antigen is not identified.

Trimming removed 7 bases from V and 4 bases from J; junction bases left unmatched: 7. Germline V CDR1 and CDR2: MNHNY, SVGAGI (reference sequence). This CDR3 comprises 13 residues. Amplification used 60 Vbeta primers and 13 Jbeta primers. The table came from immunoSEQ multiplex PCR; TCRdb's copy has only in-frame clones and leaves some out. The sample lists 110,000 or so clones, around 68% occurring once. This clonotype originated in a middle-aged woman in good health and CMV-seropositive. The V and J genes are TRBV6-6 and TRBJ2-7; 7 positions agree with TRBD2. The specimen was PBMCs. CDR3 nucleotides: TGTGCCAGCATGGGGGGGGAGCGTTACGAGCAGTACTTC. It yields the protein CASMGGERYEQYF.